The present T cell receptor (beta chain) was sequenced within a study of cytomegalovirus exposure and HLA in healthy donors. Primers for the PCR totalled 60 Vbeta and 13 Jbeta. Here immunoSEQ multiplex PCR was the method, and the copy in TCRdb shows in-frame clones only, minus some. The table records about 86,000 clones, about 74% of them present only once. V lost 7 bases to trimming and J lost 7 bases, with 13 bases between them. Germline values: CDR1 SQVTM, CDR2 ANQGSEA. The CDR3 length is 11 residues. Donors counted as nominally healthy when sampled, yet unrecorded immune exposures were likely. The sequence derives from a woman in her forties or fifties in good health and CMV-seropositive. Sequencing input: PBMCs. The genes are TRBV29-1 and TRBJ1-2; D may be TRBD1 (5 bases). The CDR3 sequence is CSALGGTGYTF. In nucleotides, the CDR3 is TGCAGCGCCCTGGGGGGGACTGGCTACACCTTC. Drawing the rest from reference TRBV29-1 and TRBJ1-2, the complete variable domain is SAVISQKPSRDICQRGTSLTIQCQVDSQVTMMFWYRQQPGQSLTLIATANQGSEATYESGFVIDKFPISRPNLTFSTLTVSNMSPEDSSIYLCSALGGTGYTFGSGTRLTVV.